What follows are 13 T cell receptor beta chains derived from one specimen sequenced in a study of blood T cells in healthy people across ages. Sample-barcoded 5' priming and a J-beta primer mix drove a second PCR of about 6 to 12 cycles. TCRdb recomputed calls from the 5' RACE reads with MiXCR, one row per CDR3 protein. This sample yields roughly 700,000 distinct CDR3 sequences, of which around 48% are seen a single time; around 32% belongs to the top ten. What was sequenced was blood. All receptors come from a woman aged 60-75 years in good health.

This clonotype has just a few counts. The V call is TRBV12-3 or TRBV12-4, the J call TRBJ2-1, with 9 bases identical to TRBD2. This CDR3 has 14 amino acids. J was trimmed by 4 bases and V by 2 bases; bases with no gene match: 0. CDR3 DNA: TGTGCCAGCAGTTTACTAGCGGGGTACAATGAGCAGTTCTTC. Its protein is CASSLLAGYNEQFF.

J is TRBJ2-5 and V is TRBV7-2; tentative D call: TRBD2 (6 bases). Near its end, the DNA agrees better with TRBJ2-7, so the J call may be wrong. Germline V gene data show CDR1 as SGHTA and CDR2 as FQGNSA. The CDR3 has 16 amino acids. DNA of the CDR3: TGTGCCAGCAGCTTAGTCACCGGGAGTGTCGGGTACGAGCAGTACTTC. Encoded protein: CASSLVTGSVGYEQYF.

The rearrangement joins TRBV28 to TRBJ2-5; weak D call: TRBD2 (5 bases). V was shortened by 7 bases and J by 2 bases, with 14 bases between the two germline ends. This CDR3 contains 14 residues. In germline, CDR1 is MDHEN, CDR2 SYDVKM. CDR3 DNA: TGTGCCAGCAACAACCTTTGGGAGCAAGAGACCCAGTACTTC. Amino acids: CASNNLWEQETQYF.

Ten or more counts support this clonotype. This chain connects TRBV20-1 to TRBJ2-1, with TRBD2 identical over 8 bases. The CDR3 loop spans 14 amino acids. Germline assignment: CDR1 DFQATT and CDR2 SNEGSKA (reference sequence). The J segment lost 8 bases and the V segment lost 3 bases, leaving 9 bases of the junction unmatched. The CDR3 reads CSASPSGLVDEQFF. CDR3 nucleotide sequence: TGCAGTGCTAGTCCTAGCGGGTTAGTCGATGAGCAGTTCTTC.

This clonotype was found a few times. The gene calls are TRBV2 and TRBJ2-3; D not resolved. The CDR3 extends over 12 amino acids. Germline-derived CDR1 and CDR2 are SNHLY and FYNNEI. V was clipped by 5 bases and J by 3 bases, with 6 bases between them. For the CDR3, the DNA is TGTGCCAGCAGTTTTACGACAGATACGCAGTATTTT. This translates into CASSFTTDTQYF.

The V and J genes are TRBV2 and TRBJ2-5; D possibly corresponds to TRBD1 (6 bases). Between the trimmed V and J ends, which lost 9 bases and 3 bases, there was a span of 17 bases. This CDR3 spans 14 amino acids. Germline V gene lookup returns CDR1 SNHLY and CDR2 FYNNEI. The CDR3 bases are TGTGCCAGAGAATCCGGACAGTCAAAAGAGACCCAGTACTTC. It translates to CARESGQSKETQYF.

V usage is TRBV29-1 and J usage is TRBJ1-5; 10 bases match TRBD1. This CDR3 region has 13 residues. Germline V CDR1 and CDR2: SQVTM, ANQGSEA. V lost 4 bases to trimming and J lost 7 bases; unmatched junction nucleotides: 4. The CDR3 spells CSVARDRGQPQHF. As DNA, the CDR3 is TGCAGCGTTGCTAGGGACAGGGGACAGCCCCAGCATTTT.

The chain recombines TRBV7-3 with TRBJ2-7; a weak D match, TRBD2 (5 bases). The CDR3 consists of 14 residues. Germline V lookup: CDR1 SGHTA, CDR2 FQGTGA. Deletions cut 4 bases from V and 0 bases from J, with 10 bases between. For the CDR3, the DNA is TGTGCCAGCAGCTCCGGGGAACACTCCTACGAGCAGTACTTC. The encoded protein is CASSSGEHSYEQYF.

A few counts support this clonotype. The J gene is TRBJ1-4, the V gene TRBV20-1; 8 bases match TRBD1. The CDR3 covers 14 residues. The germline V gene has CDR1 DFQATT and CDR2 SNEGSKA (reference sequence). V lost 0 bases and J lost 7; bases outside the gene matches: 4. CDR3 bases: TGCAGTGCTAGAGATCGGACAGGGAGTGAAAAACTGTTTTTT. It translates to CSARDRTGSEKLFF.

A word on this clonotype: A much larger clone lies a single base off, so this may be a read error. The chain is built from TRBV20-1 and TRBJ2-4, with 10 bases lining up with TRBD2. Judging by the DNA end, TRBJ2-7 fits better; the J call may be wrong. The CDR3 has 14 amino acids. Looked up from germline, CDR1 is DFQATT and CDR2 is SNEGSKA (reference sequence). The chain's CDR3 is CSARHSGRDDEQYF. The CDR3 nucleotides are TGCAGTGCTAGACACAGCGGGAGGGACGACGAGCAGTACTTC.

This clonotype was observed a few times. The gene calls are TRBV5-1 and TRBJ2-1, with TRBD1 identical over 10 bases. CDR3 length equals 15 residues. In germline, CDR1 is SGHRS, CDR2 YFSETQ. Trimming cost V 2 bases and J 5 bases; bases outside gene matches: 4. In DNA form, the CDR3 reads TGCGCCAGCAGCTTAAGGACAGGGGGTCACAATGAGCAGTTCTTC. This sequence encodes CASSLRTGGHNEQFF.

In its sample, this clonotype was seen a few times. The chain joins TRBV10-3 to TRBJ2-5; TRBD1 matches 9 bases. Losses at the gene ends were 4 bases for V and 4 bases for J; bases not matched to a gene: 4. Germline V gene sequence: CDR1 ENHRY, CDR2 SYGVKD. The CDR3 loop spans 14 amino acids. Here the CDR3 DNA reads TGTGCCATCAGTGTAACAGGGGGCGCAGAGACCCAGTACTTC. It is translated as CAISVTGGAETQYF.

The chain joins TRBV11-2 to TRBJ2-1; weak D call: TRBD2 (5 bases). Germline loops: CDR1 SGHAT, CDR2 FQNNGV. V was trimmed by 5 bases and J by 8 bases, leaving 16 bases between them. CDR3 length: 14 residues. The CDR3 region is CASSPRGSFYEQFF. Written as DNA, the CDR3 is TGTGCCAGCAGCCCCCGGGGTAGTTTCTATGAGCAGTTCTTC.